Following are 16 T cell receptor beta chains from one sample sequenced in a study of neurological immune-mediated disorders. Via MiXCR, TCRdb re-called the 5' RACE reads, giving one row per CDR3 protein. This table holds around 62,000 distinct CDR3 sequences, roughly 3.7% found once. The specimen was PBMCs. These receptors were collected from a man aged 50 to 60 with multiple sclerosis.

This clonotype came up many times. The chain joins TRBV12-3 or TRBV12-4 to TRBJ2-7; TRBD1 aligns across 7 bases. Trimming removed 5 bases from V and 4 bases from J; junction bases left unmatched: 5. This CDR3 is built from 13 residues. The CDR3 region is CASSTGQPYEQYF. CDR3 bases: TGTGCCAGCAGTACGGGACAGCCGTACGAGCAGTACTTC.

This chain uses TRBV5-6 with TRBJ1-2, with D possibly TRBD1 on 6 matching bases. This CDR3 has 14 residues. V was cut by 2 bases and J by 0 bases, with 8 bases left in between. Per germline, CDR1 SGHDT and CDR2 YYEEEE. CDR3 residues: CASSFDRSNYGYTF. CDR3 in DNA: TGTGCCAGCAGCTTTGACAGGTCTAACTATGGCTACACCTTC. Combining the CDR3 with reference TRBV5-6 and TRBJ1-2 gives the whole variable domain DAGVTQSPTHLIKTRGQQVTLRCSPKSGHDTVSWYQQALGQGPQFIFQYYEEEERQRGNFPDRFSGHQFPNYSSELNVNALLLGDSALYLCASSFDRSNYGYTFGSGTRLTVV.

This clonotype has at least ten counts. The V and J genes are TRBV5-5 and TRBJ2-7; the D is unclear. Trimming stripped 4 bases from V and 2 bases from J, with 16 bases between. Germline V gene lookup returns CDR1 SGHKS and CDR2 YYEKEE (reference sequence). There are 15 residues in the CDR3. The DNA for the CDR3 is TGTGCCAGCAGCACATACGGCAGCTATACCTACGAGCAGTACGTC. It is translated as CASSTYGSYTYEQYV.

The gene calls are TRBV20-1 and TRBJ2-3; possible D gene TRBD2, 5 bases. V lost 1 base and J 5 bases, leaving 13 bases between the germline ends. The CDR3 runs to 14 residues. Per the germline V gene, CDR1 is DFQATT and CDR2 is SNEGSKA (reference sequence). DNA of the CDR3: TGCAGTGCTAGAGGGGGAGATGGTGTAGATACGCAGTATTTT. It translates to CSARGGDGVDTQYF.

This clonotype was recorded at least ten times. The V and J genes are TRBV20-1 and TRBJ2-1, with a weak D call TRBD2 (7 bases). V was trimmed by 6 bases and J by 6 bases, leaving 18 bases between them. CDR1 is DFQATT and CDR2 is SNEGSKA in the germline V gene (reference sequence). The CDR3 runs to 14 residues. The CDR3 loop is CSAQGGARINEQFF. CDR3 nucleotides: TGCAGTGCGCAAGGGGGGGCCCGGATCAATGAGCAGTTCTTC.

In its sample, this clonotype was seen many times. The gene calls are TRBV5-1 and TRBJ1-1; D unclear. CDR3 length: 14 residues. V was cut by 5 bases and J by 1 base, with 12 bases left in between. Germline lookup yields CDR1 SGHRS and CDR2 YFSETQ. The CDR3 DNA is TGCGCCAGCAGGGAGGTGCAGAGGAACACTGAAGCTTTCTTT. It translates to CASREVQRNTEAFF.

This clonotype has a count of ten or more. The chain carries TRBV20-1 and TRBJ2-7; D is unclear. The germline V gene has CDR1 DFQATT and CDR2 SNEGSKA (reference sequence). This CDR3 is built from 12 residues. With 2 bases removed from V and 2 bases from J, the gap between germline ends came to 7 bases. The CDR3: CSARIRPYEQYF. CDR3 nucleotides: TGCAGTGCTAGAATCAGGCCCTACGAGCAGTACTTC.

The chain combines TRBV5-5 with TRBJ1-1; D gene ambiguous. CDR3 length: 15 residues. The germline V gene encodes CDR1 SGHKS and CDR2 YYEKEE (reference sequence). Trimming removed 0 bases from V and 3 bases from J, with 12 bases in between. The CDR3 DNA sequence: TGTGCCAGCAGCTTGGGGACGGTCCTCGACACTGAAGCTTTCTTT. Translation gives CASSLGTVLDTEAFF.

This rearrangement joins TRBV5-1 to TRBJ2-3; possibly TRBD2 for D (5 bases). V was cut by 1 base and J by 0 bases, with 12 bases left in between. Germline V CDR1 and CDR2: SGHRS, YFSETQ. The CDR3 loop spans 16 amino acids. In DNA form, the CDR3 reads TGCGCCAGCAGCTTGAATCGGGGAGCGAGCACAGATACGCAGTATTTT. The encoded protein is CASSLNRGASTDTQYF.

This clonotype was seen many times. The chain has TRBV25-1 and TRBJ1-6; TRBD1 is a possible D gene (6 bases). Germline V gene data show CDR1 as MGHDK and CDR2 as SYGVNS. The CDR3 loop spans 14 amino acids. V dropped 5 bases and J dropped 14 bases, with 19 bases sitting between them. The CDR3 spells CASSKILPGHTLHF. The CDR3 DNA is TGTGCCAGCAGTAAAATTCTCCCGGGACATACCCTCCACTTT. Drawing the rest from reference TRBV25-1 and TRBJ1-6, the complete variable domain is EADIYQTPRYLVIGTGKKITLECSQTMGHDKMYWYQQDPGMELHLIHYSYGVNSTEKGDLSSESTVSRIRTEHFPLTLESARPSHTSQYLCASSKILPGHTLHFGNGTRLTVT.

Ten or more counts support this clonotype. The chain carries TRBV12-3 or TRBV12-4 and TRBJ2-5; 7 nucleotides line up with TRBD2. This CDR3 region has 14 residues. J was trimmed by 5 bases and V by 5 bases; bases with no gene match: 8. The CDR3 DNA is TGTGCCAGCAGTCCCCTCTGGGGGGGGGAGACCCAGTACTTC. It encodes CASSPLWGGETQYF.

Many counts were recorded for this clonotype. The CDR3 DNA is TGTGCCAGCAGCTTAGCTTCAGGACAGGTTCAGCCCCAGCATTTT. It is translated as CASSLASGQVQPQHF. The rearrangement uses TRBV7-2 and TRBJ1-5, with 7 bases aligning to TRBD1. Trimming took 0 bases from V and 6 from J; bases not matched to a gene: 5. Germline V CDR1 and CDR2: SGHTA, FQGNSA. The length of the CDR3 is 15 residues.

This clonotype was detected only a few times. The chain joins TRBV5-1 to TRBJ2-5, with unresolved D. Per the germline V gene, CDR1 is SGHRS and CDR2 is YFSETQ. The CDR3 has 13 amino acids. V was shortened by 6 bases and J by 5 bases, with 14 bases between the two germline ends. CDR3 amino acids: CASTLAATETQYF. CDR3 sequence (DNA): TGCGCCAGCACCCTTGCAGCGACCGAGACCCAGTACTTC.

In DNA, the CDR3 is TGTGCCAGCAGCCAATACAACAGCTACGAGCAGTACTTC. The encoded protein is CASSQYNSYEQYF. The rearrangement links TRBV16 to TRBJ2-7, with D hard to call. The CDR3 contains 13 residues. V was shortened by 1 base and J by 3 bases, with 7 bases between the two germline ends. Germline V gene data show CDR1 as KGHSY and CDR2 as FQNENV.

Ten or more counts support this clonotype. The J gene is TRBJ2-1, the V gene TRBV2, with D perhaps assigned TRBD1 or TRBD2 (5 bases each). CDR1 and CDR2 from the germline V gene are SNHLY and FYNNEI. The CDR3 consists of 15 residues. Deletions cut 7 bases from V and 9 bases from J, with 22 bases between. CDR3 in DNA: TGTGCCAGCACAGACCCGGGGCTACACCCCAGTGAGCAGTTCTTC. The encoded protein is CASTDPGLHPSEQFF.

In its sample, this clonotype was seen many times. The chain uses TRBV7-9 and TRBJ1-5; D call uncertain. This CDR3 region has 14 residues. Trimming left V 5 bases short and J 3 bases short, with 11 bases between. CDR1 and CDR2 from the germline V gene are SEHNR and FQNEAQ (reference sequence). The CDR3 sequence is CASSRDGSNQPQHF. The CDR3 bases are TGTGCCAGCAGCCGAGATGGGTCCAATCAGCCCCAGCATTTT.